Each of the 5 T cell receptor beta chains below was sequenced from the same sample in a study of cytomegalovirus exposure and HLA in healthy donors. Amplification used 60 Vbeta primers and 13 Jbeta primers. TCRdb's copy holds only in-frame clones and misses some; the assay was immunoSEQ multiplex PCR. The data hold more than 85,000 clones, with 60% to 85% observed a single time. Sequenced material: PBMCs. These receptors all stem from a woman aged 60-75 years in good health and CMV-seropositive.

The chain carries TRBV19 and TRBJ1-1, with 10 bases that match TRBD1. V was pared by 8 bases and J by 1 base, with 13 bases of the junction left unmatched. The germline V gene encodes CDR1 LNHDA and CDR2 SQIVND (reference sequence). The CDR3 runs to 17 residues. In nucleotides, the CDR3 is TGTGCCAGTCGGAATCTCCGGGACAGGGGTAGGAACACTGAAGCTTTCTTT. This codes for CASRNLRDRGRNTEAFF.

The chain recombines TRBV18 with TRBJ1-3; D is uncertain. The V gene lost 2 bases and the J gene lost 2 bases, with 7 bases spanning the gap. Germline loops: CDR1 KGHSH, CDR2 LQKENI. The CDR3 has 14 residues. The CDR3 nucleotides read TGTGCCAGCTCACCAGAGTCGGCTGGAAACACCATATATTTT. Translating it yields CASSPESAGNTIYF.

This CDR3 is CASSYLGSSYNEQFF. DNA for the CDR3: TGTGCCAGCAGCTATTTGGGGAGCTCCTACAATGAGCAGTTCTTC. The rearrangement joins TRBV7-9 to TRBJ2-1, with a weak D call TRBD2 (5 bases). Per the germline V gene, CDR1 is SEHNR and CDR2 is FQNEAQ (reference sequence). V lost 4 bases to trimming and J lost 0 bases, with 10 bases between them. CDR3 size: 15 residues.

The chain is built from TRBV7-9 and TRBJ2-7, with 7 bases that match TRBD2. With V trimmed by 4 bases and J by 3 bases, 12 bases remained unmatched. The CDR3 is made up of 16 amino acids. Per the germline V gene, CDR1 is SEHNR and CDR2 is FQNEAQ (reference sequence). The CDR3 sequence is CASSSGRASGSYEQYF. The CDR3 coding sequence is TGTGCCAGCAGCTCCGGAAGGGCTAGCGGAAGCTACGAGCAGTACTTC. The full variable domain, its missing parts supplied by reference TRBV7-9 and TRBJ2-7, is DTGVSQNPRHKITKRGQNVTFRCDPISEHNRLYWYRQTLGQGPEFLTYFQNEAQLEKSRLLSDRFSAERPKGSFSTLEIQRTEQGDSAMYLCASSSGRASGSYEQYFGPGTRLTVT.

This clone was observed once. This rearrangement joins TRBV15 to TRBJ2-5, with a weak D call TRBD2 (6 bases). The DNA matches TRBJ2-7 better at its end, which makes the J call doubtful. The CDR3 contains 14 residues. The germline CDR1 and CDR2 sequences are LNHNV and YYDKDF (reference sequence). The CDR3 coding sequence is TGTGCCACCAGGTCGGCGGGACTCCCCTACGAGCAGTACTTC. This gives the protein CATRSAGLPYEQYF.